These 16 T cell receptor beta chains originate from one sample sequenced in a study of coeliac disease. Sequencing was performed with immunoSEQ multiplex PCR; in TCRdb, only in-frame clones are kept and a portion is missing. This sample has about 4,000 clones, with roughly 67% found just once. Input material: lymphocytes from the gut lamina propria. The receptors stem from a woman in her 30s without celiac disease.

The V and J genes are TRBV9 and TRBJ1-2; no definite D call. V lost 4 bases and J 3 bases, leaving 16 bases between the germline ends. The germline V gene has CDR1 SGDLS and CDR2 YYNGEE. The CDR3 covers 15 residues. The CDR3 nucleotides read TGTGCCAGCAGCCCAGAGGTGTCCTTAGACTATGGCTACACCTTC. Protein product: CASSPEVSLDYGYTF.

A remark on this clone: The junction shows a germline mismatch at one end, possibly a read error. The rearrangement joins TRBV7-7 to TRBJ2-2, with TRBD1 identical over 9 bases. The CDR3 is 14 amino acids. Germline values: CDR1 SSHAT, CDR2 FNYEAQ (reference sequence). The CDR3 nucleotides are TGTGCTAGCAGCTTGGACAGGGGAGGCGGGGAGCTGTTTTTT. This codes for CASSLDRGGGELFF.

The CDR3 region is CASSLKAGGIYNEQFF. In DNA, the CDR3 is TGTGCCAGCAGCTTGAAAGCGGGGGGGATTTACAATGAGCAGTTCTTC. The V gene is TRBV11-1, the J gene TRBJ2-1; 10 bases match TRBD2. After removal of 3 bases from V and 4 bases from J, the junction contained 6 bases not matched to a gene. The CDR3 extends over 16 amino acids. Looked up from germline, CDR1 is SGHAT and CDR2 is FQDESV (reference sequence).

CDR3 in DNA: TGTGCCAGCAGCAAATGGGAGGATTATGGCTACACCTTC. This encodes CASSKWEDYGYTF. The chain uses TRBV21-1 and TRBJ1-2. TRBV21-1 counts as a pseudogene. This CDR3 spans 13 amino acids.

This rearrangement joins TRBV9 to TRBJ1-5; no clear D. The germline gives CDR1 SGDLS, CDR2 YYNGEE. Trimming stripped 3 bases from V and 2 bases from J, with 15 bases between. CDR3 length: 16 residues. CDR3 in DNA: TGTGCCAGCAGCGCCTTACCCCGGCGGGGCAATCAGCCCCAGCATTTT. This encodes CASSALPRRGNQPQHF.

By share, this clone counts as medium-sized. J is TRBJ2-3 and V is TRBV5-8; 9 bases map to TRBD1. J lost 4 bases, V lost 2 bases, and 11 bases had no gene match. CDR1 is SGHTS and CDR2 is YDEGEE in the germline V gene. The CDR3 is 17 residues long. The CDR3 region has the DNA TGTGCCAGCAGCTTATGGACAGCGGGACAGGGTTCAGATACGCAGTATTTT. Amino acids: CASSLWTAGQGSDTQYF.

In this sample, this clone turned up a few times. The V and J genes are TRBV5-1 and TRBJ2-7, with TRBD1 identical over 10 bases. CDR3 length: 16 amino acids. The ends lost 0 bases at V and 4 bases at J; junction bases unmatched: 7. The germline V gene has CDR1 SGHRS and CDR2 YFSETQ. The CDR3 region has the DNA TGCGCCAGCAGCTTGGGCCGGAGACAGGGGGCTTACGAGCAGTACTTC. This translates into CASSLGRRQGAYEQYF. Complete variable domain (other parts from reference TRBV5-1 and TRBJ2-7): KAGVTQTPRYLIKTRGQQVTLSCSPISGHRSVSWYQQTPGQGLQFLFEYFSETQRNKGNFPGRFSGRQFSNSRSEMNVSTLELGDSALYLCASSLGRRQGAYEQYFGPGTRLTVT.

The rearrangement joins TRBV19 to TRBJ1-1, with D uncertain. Trimming cost V 2 bases and J 0 bases, with 7 bases left between them. The CDR3 runs to 14 residues. Looked up from germline, CDR1 is LNHDA and CDR2 is SQIVND (reference sequence). As DNA, the CDR3 is TGTGCCAGTAGTATACGAGGGTTGAACACTGAAGCTTTCTTT. Its translation: CASSIRGLNTEAFF.

The V gene is TRBV11-2, the J gene TRBJ1-1; D possibly corresponds to TRBD1 (6 bases). This CDR3 is built from 15 residues. Germline-derived CDR1 and CDR2 are SGHAT and FQNNGV. Deletions cut 6 bases from V and 0 bases from J, with 14 bases between. This CDR3 reads CASRKPGHMNTEAFF. The CDR3 DNA reads as TGTGCCAGCAGGAAACCGGGACACATGAACACTGAAGCTTTCTTT.

This clone rates as medium-sized. CDR3 DNA sequence: TGTGCCAGCTCAATGGGACAGCTTTACCAAGAGACCCAGTACTTC. Translating gives CASSMGQLYQETQYF. The chain is built from TRBV18 and TRBJ2-5; 7 bases fit TRBD1. Per the germline V gene, CDR1 is KGHSH and CDR2 is LQKENI. The ends lost 5 bases at V and 0 bases at J; junction bases unmatched: 6. The CDR3 spans 15 residues.

The chain links TRBV10-1 to TRBJ1-3; possible D gene TRBD1, 6 bases. Per germline, CDR1 WNHNN and CDR2 SYGVQD (reference sequence). The CDR3 covers 13 residues. Trimming stripped 10 bases from V and 0 bases from J, with 10 bases between. This CDR3 is CATSTGSGNTIYF. CDR3 DNA: TGCGCCACCTCGACAGGCTCTGGAAACACCATATATTTT.

V gene TRBV19 combines with J gene TRBJ2-3; 14 bases match TRBD2. Germline V gene lookup returns CDR1 LNHDA and CDR2 SQIVND (reference sequence). Unmatched junction bases numbered 12, after V lost 7 bases and J lost 3 bases. The CDR3 is 18 residues long. The CDR3 is CASTNRLGTSGGTDTQYF. CDR3 nucleotide sequence: TGTGCCAGTACTAATCGATTGGGGACTAGCGGGGGAACAGATACGCAGTATTTT.

This clone was observed a few times. The chain joins TRBV14 to TRBJ2-1, with 10 nucleotides matching TRBD2. The CDR3 covers 18 residues. V lost 4 bases, J lost 4 bases, and 13 bases stayed unmatched. CDR1 SGHDN and CDR2 FVKESK come from the germline V gene. The CDR3 protein is CASSLRGTSGTLYNEQFF. The DNA of the CDR3 is TGTGCCAGCAGCCTCCGGGGAACTAGCGGGACGCTATACAATGAGCAGTTCTTC.

The chain recombines TRBV7-9 with TRBJ1-2; D unresolved. Germline CDR1 reads SEHNR; CDR2 reads FQNEAQ (reference sequence). Trimming took off 1 base at V and 5 bases at J, with 14 bases between the two ends. The CDR3 extends over 15 amino acids. The CDR3 loop is CASSLVAGGTYGYTF. The CDR3 DNA reads TGTGCCAGCAGCTTAGTTGCAGGAGGTACTTATGGCTACACCTTC.

This chain links TRBV5-1 with TRBJ2-1; 7 nucleotides line up with TRBD1. The junction had 4 bases not matched to a gene; V was cut back by 4 bases and J by 0 bases. This CDR3 is 15 amino acids long. Germline V gene lookup returns CDR1 SGHRS and CDR2 YFSETQ. The DNA for the CDR3 is TGCGCCAGCAGCCGGGACAGCACCTCCTACAATGAGCAGTTCTTC. Its protein product is CASSRDSTSYNEQFF.

This clone has only a few counts. V is TRBV6-5 and J is TRBJ2-7, with 7 bases identical to TRBD1. CDR3 length equals 13 residues. V trimming: 6 bases; J trimming: 3 bases; junction bases outside the gene matches: 5. Germline assignment: CDR1 MNHEY and CDR2 SVGAGI. In DNA form, the CDR3 reads TGTGCCAGCAGCGACGACAGGGTCTACGAGCAGTACTTC. Translation: CASSDDRVYEQYF.